Listed below are T cell receptor beta chains from one sample, sequenced in a study of T cells in Graves' hyperthyroidism and ophthalmopathy. TCRdb reprocessed the multiplex PCR reads with MiXCR, giving one entry per CDR3 protein. The sample includes about 640,000 distinct CDR3 sequences, less than 25% of them seen just once. The sequencing input was blood. The source is a man under 40 with Graves' ophthalmopathy. The conserved cysteine and the conserved F or W are not part of the CDR3 here.

v_gene | CDR3aa
TRBV18 | ASSPLSGQLTQETQY
TRBV2 | ASSPGYSNQPQH
TRBV6-5 | ASSYSSRQEYSNQPQH
TRBV4-1 | ASSQASGTANSPLH
TRBV9 | ASSVAPEDSPLH
TRBV13 | ASSSGQNYNEQF
TRBV6-1 | ASSDRTSYNEQF
TRBV10-1 | VSSESDRLGEQY
TRBV5-1 | ASSFSGSNEQF
TRBV28 | ASSAGTSGETQY
TRBV20-1 | SAARRDRGDGQF
TRBV5-1 | ASSGVNTEAF
TRBV4-1 | ASSQIRVGVDEQY
TRBV15 | ATSRDSRAQETQY
TRBV6-1 | ASRGTGVLGYT
TRBV28 | ASSNLQGNYGYT
TRBV12-3/TRBV12-4 | ASSRGTSSYEQY
TRBV10-3 | AISEAGGSYEQY
TRBV4-1 | ASSQSETSGSSYNEQF
TRBV12-3/TRBV12-4 | ASSLTAYTEAF
TRBV20-1 | SASRGSADTQY
TRBV6-5 | ASSYSEIFSYEQY
TRBV7-2 | ASSFSGQLATGELF
TRBV7-3 | ASSKGLAVTDTQY
TRBV7-2 | ASSSDRAEYNEQF
TRBV20-1 | SDGTRAEAF
TRBV9 | ASSVRGQDRGLTDTQY
TRBV6-1 | ASRLTSGISYEQY
TRBV11-2 | ASSLVEGVGTQY
TRBV3-1 | ASSQDGGLAGDSDEQY
TRBV6-2/TRBV6-3 | ASSASGTFQGQETQY
TRBV12-3/TRBV12-4 | ASSLATGVQETQY
TRBV12-3/TRBV12-4 | ASSLEREMTYGYT
TRBV7-6 | ANSLGASGRMADTQY
TRBV6-5 | ASSYFGETNEKLF
TRBV3-1 | ASSQGLAREQY
TRBV6-5 | ASSYSPSGVYNEQF